This TCR beta chain was sequenced during a study of blood T cell repertoires in COVID-19. Assay: immunoSEQ multiplex PCR; the TCRdb copy retains only in-frame clones and omits some. The sample consists of about 440,000 clones, more than 85% of them appearing once. CDR3 length equals 13 residues. The V end lost 4 bases, the J end lost 9 bases, and 13 bases lay between the germline ends. Germline V gene data show CDR1 as SGHTA and CDR2 as FQGNSA. This clone was detected a few times. The sequence came from a woman between 25 and 40 years old with acute or convalescent COVID-19. What was sequenced was peripheral blood. This chain links TRBV7-2 with TRBJ2-1; D may be TRBD1 (6 bases). CDR3 DNA: TGTGCCAGCAGCTCGCATACAGGGATTGAGCAGTTCTTC. Its translation is CASSSHTGIEQFF.